This TCR beta chain was identified during a study of technical replicates of blood from a handful of donors. The J segment lost 0 bases and the V segment lost 5 bases, leaving 1 base of the junction unmatched. The length of the CDR3 is 13 residues. CDR1 LNHDA and CDR2 SQIVND come from the germline V gene (reference sequence). Assay: immunoSEQ multiplex PCR; the TCRdb copy retains only in-frame clones and omits some. The sample contains fewer than 95,000 clones, roughly nine tenths of which appear only once. The genes are TRBV19 and TRBJ2-7; 7 bases match TRBD1. Sample: T cells isolated from PBMCs. The origin of this receptor is a human donor in good health. The CDR3 DNA reads as TGTGCCAGTAGTCCAGGGGGCTCCTACGAGCAGTACTTC. Amino acids: CASSPGGSYEQYF. The full variable domain, with the rest looked up from reference TRBV19 and TRBJ2-7, is DGGITQSPKYLFRKEGQNVTLSCEQNLNHDAMYWYRQDPGQGLRLIYYSQIVNDFQKGDIAEGYSVSREKKESFPLTVTSAQKNPTAFYLCASSPGGSYEQYFGPGTRLTVT.